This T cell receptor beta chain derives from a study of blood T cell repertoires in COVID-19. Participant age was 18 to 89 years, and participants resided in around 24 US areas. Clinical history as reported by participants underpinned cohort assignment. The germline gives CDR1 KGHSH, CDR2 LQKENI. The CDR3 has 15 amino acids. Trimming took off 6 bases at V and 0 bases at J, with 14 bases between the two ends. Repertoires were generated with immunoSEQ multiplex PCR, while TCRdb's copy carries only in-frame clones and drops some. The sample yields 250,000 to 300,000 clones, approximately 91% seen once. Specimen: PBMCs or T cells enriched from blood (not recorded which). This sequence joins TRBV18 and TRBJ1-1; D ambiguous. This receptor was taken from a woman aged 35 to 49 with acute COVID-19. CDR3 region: CASSDSQRMNTEAFF. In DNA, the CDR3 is TGTGCCAGCTCGGACTCCCAACGGATGAACACTGAAGCTTTCTTT.